The 21 T cell receptor beta chains listed next were all sequenced from one sample in a study of T cells in women clearing cervical HPV infection. This table comes from immunoSEQ multiplex PCR, and its TCRdb copy is limited to in-frame clones, with some not included. This specimen shows roughly 31,000 clones; the ten leading clones hold roughly 7.3%. Sequencing was performed on blood buffy coat. These receptor sequences come from a woman between 18 and 70 years old with a cervical HPV16 infection that either progressed to CIN3+ or cleared (not recorded which).

Remarks on this clone: The sequence runs out 3 residues before the end of the CDR3; the remainder is reconstructed from the germline J gene. The chain has TRBV2 and TRBJ2-7, with D uncertain. The CDR3 consists of 15 residues. With 6 bases removed from V and 6 bases from J, the gap between germline ends came to 21 bases. Germline V gene sequence: CDR1 SNHLY, CDR2 FYNNEI. The CDR3 loop is CASSIDPTNLSEQYF. CDR3 DNA, as far as it was read: TGTGCCAGCAGCATCGACCCAACTAACCTAAGCGAG.

To note about this clone: The read terminates 3 residues ahead of where the CDR3 ends, so the germline J gene completes it. The rearrangement links TRBV7-8 to TRBJ1-1, with D maybe TRBD1 (6 bases). The CDR3 is 16 amino acids. Trimming left V 2 bases short and J 3 bases short, with 16 bases between. Germline V CDR1 and CDR2: SGHVS, FQNEAQ. This CDR3 reads CASSLKLGARDTEAFF. The CDR3 bases that were read are TGTGCCAGCAGCTTAAAGTTGGGGGCGCGAGACACTGAA.

With respect to this clone: The CDR3 end lies 3 residues beyond the end of the read and is filled in from the germline J gene. V usage is TRBV5-1 and J usage is TRBJ1-4; 7 bases fit TRBD1. The germline CDR1 and CDR2 sequences are SGHRS and YFSETQ. CDR3 length: 15 residues. The V segment lost 4 bases and the J segment 10 bases; nucleotides outside the gene matches: 13. CDR3 sequence: CASSRSQGRDGKLFF. The covered CDR3 bases are TGCGCCAGCAGCCGGTCACAGGGGAGGGACGGAAAA.

About this clone: The read gets to within 3 residues of the CDR3 end, and the germline J gene fills in the rest. This rearrangement joins TRBV7-9 to TRBJ1-2, with TRBD1 identical over 8 bases. The CDR3 is 15 amino acids. The germline V gene encodes CDR1 SEHNR and CDR2 FQNEAQ (reference sequence). Unmatched junction bases numbered 5, after V lost 1 base and J lost 4 bases. CDR3 DNA, as far as it was read: TGTGCCAGCAGCTTAGGACAGGGGATGGTCTATGGC. Protein product: CASSLGQGMVYG. The whole CDR3 protein is CASSLGQGMVYGYTF.

On this clone: The read stops 3 residues short of the end of the CDR3; the missing end is completed from the germline J gene. This sequence joins TRBV6-2 or TRBV6-3 and TRBJ2-1; D may be TRBD2 (6 bases). Germline V gives CDR1 MNHEY, CDR2 SVGEGT. This CDR3 contains 15 residues. Trimming cost V 5 bases and J 3 bases, with 14 bases left between them. The CDR3: CASSVAEMYYNEQFF. CDR3 DNA, as far as it was read: TGTGCCAGCAGTGTAGCGGAGATGTACTACAATGAG.

Turning to this clone: The CDR3 end lies 3 residues beyond the end of the read and is filled in from the germline J gene. V gene TRBV5-8 combines with J gene TRBJ1-2, with TRBD1 matching 10 bases. CDR1 SGHTS and CDR2 YDEGEE come from the germline V gene. J lost 3 bases, V lost 5 bases, and 7 bases had no gene match. The CDR3 runs to 15 residues. The DNA read from the CDR3 is TGTGCCAGCAGACAGAGACAGGGGGCTCACTATGGC. Translated: CASRQRQGAHYG. The entire CDR3 is CASRQRQGAHYGYTF.

As for this clone: The CDR3 end falls 3 residues outside the read, so it is completed with the germline J gene. The chain uses TRBV6-2 or TRBV6-3 and TRBJ1-2, with 8 bases aligning to TRBD1. Per germline, CDR1 MNHEY and CDR2 SVGEGT. The CDR3 totals 14 residues. The CDR3 protein is CASSSIGQGDDYTF. The CDR3 DNA, read in part, is TGTGCCAGCAGTTCAATAGGACAGGGTGACGAC.

With regard to this clone: Read data end 3 residues before the CDR3 end; the end is taken from the germline J gene. The rearrangement links TRBV20-1 to TRBJ2-1; weak D call: TRBD2 (6 bases). This CDR3 is 13 amino acids long. Trimming took 6 bases from V and 2 from J, leaving 11 bases between them. Germline V gene sequence: CDR1 DFQATT, CDR2 SNEGSKA (reference sequence). This chain's CDR3 is CSANSGTYNEQFF. Partial CDR3 DNA: TGCAGTGCCAATAGCGGTACCTACAATGAG.

Worth noting for this clone: The CDR3 goes on 3 residues after the read ends, and that part is filled in from the germline J gene. The V and J genes are TRBV20-1 and TRBJ2-7, with TRBD1 matching over 8 bases. The CDR3 extends over 15 amino acids. Losses at the gene ends were 0 bases for V and 3 bases for J; bases not matched to a gene: 7. Germline assignment: CDR1 DFQATT and CDR2 SNEGSKA (reference sequence). Here the CDR3 reads CSARETGTGLYEQYF. The covered CDR3 bases are TGCAGTGCTAGAGAAACCGGGACAGGCCTCTACGAG.

This clone is deemed medium-sized by its frequency. The read ends 3 residues shy of where the CDR3 ends; the end is completed using the germline J gene. The chain is built from TRBV13 and TRBJ2-3, with 11 bases identical to TRBD2. The CDR3 contains 16 residues. J gave up 4 bases and V 5 bases, and 8 bases lay outside the gene matches. Looked up from germline, CDR1 is PRHDT and CDR2 is FYEKMQ (reference sequence). The DNA read from the CDR3 is TGTGCCAGCAGCGATAGCGGGAGGGAAGGTGCAGATACG. Amino acid sequence: CASSDSGREGADT. The full-length CDR3 reads as CASSDSGREGADTQYF.

A word on this clone: The CDR3 end lies 3 residues beyond the end of the read and is filled in from the germline J gene. This sequence joins TRBV29-1 and TRBJ1-4, with 7 bases that match TRBD1. CDR3 length equals 13 residues. The J segment lost 3 bases and the V segment lost 6 bases, leaving 4 bases of the junction unmatched. CDR1 and CDR2 (germline): SQVTM, ANQGSEA. The CDR3: CSVRQGANEKLFF. Partial CDR3 DNA: TGCAGCGTAAGGCAGGGGGCTAATGAAAAA.

Points on this clone: The read halts 3 residues ahead of the CDR3 end, with the missing end drawn from the germline J gene. The chain employs TRBV5-4 and TRBJ2-5; weak D call: TRBD1 (6 bases). Per germline, CDR1 SGHNT and CDR2 YYREEE (reference sequence). This CDR3 comprises 15 residues. Trimming took 7 bases from V and 2 from J, leaving 18 bases between them. CDR3 amino acids: CASRTTGPRQETQYF. The CDR3 bases that were read are TGTGCCAGCCGAACGACAGGACCTAGGCAAGAGACC.

Concerning this clone: The CDR3 end is not reached by the read, which stops 3 residues before it; the germline J gene fills it in. The chain uses TRBV7-9 and TRBJ1-1, with D unresolved. The CDR3 is 10 residues long. CDR1 and CDR2 (germline): SEHNR, FQNEAQ (reference sequence). V was shortened by 4 bases and J by 7 bases, with 4 bases between the two germline ends. The sequenced part of the CDR3 DNA is TGTGCCAGCAGCTCAATTGAA. Translation: CASSSIE. The CDR3 as a whole reads CASSSIEAFF.

About this clone itself: The read terminates 3 residues ahead of where the CDR3 ends, so the germline J gene completes it. J is TRBJ1-1 and V is TRBV18; 11 bases are shared with TRBD1. The CDR3 is made up of 14 amino acids. From germline, CDR1 is KGHSH and CDR2 LQKENI. The CDR3 spells CASSPGQGDYEAFF. The sequenced CDR3 bases are TGTGCCAGCTCACCGGGACAGGGGGACTACGAG. The full variable domain, completed using reference TRBV18 and TRBJ1-1, is NAGVMQNPRHLVRRRGQEARLRCSPMKGHSHVYWYRQLPEEGLKFMVYLQKENIIDESGMPKERFSAEFPKEGPSILRIQQVVRGDSAAYFCASSPGQGDYEAFFGQGTRLTVV.

A remark on this clone: Coverage ceases 3 residues before the CDR3 finishes, and the germline J gene fills in the end. The chain links TRBV2 to TRBJ2-7, with 7 bases identical to TRBD2. V shed 3 bases, J shed 3 bases, and the junction held 2 bases outside the gene matches. The germline V gene encodes CDR1 SNHLY and CDR2 FYNNEI. This CDR3 has 13 residues. The CDR3 bases that were read are TGTGCCAGCAGTGATGCGGGGGTCTACGAG. This encodes CASSDAGVYE. The entire CDR3 reads CASSDAGVYEQYF.

As concerns this clone: The CDR3 end lies 3 residues beyond the end of the read and is filled in from the germline J gene. The chain recombines TRBV11-2 with TRBJ2-1, with a weak D call TRBD2 (6 bases). Per germline, CDR1 SGHAT and CDR2 FQNNGV. The CDR3 consists of 14 residues. V lost 3 bases and J 4 bases, leaving 10 bases between the germline ends. The DNA read from the CDR3 is TGTGCCAGCAGCTTCCGCGGGAATTACAATGAG. Translation: CASSFRGNYNE. The full CDR3 is CASSFRGNYNEQFF.

As concerns this clone: Coverage ceases 3 residues before the CDR3 finishes, and the germline J gene fills in the end. V usage is TRBV12-3 or TRBV12-4 and J usage is TRBJ2-1; 9 bases fit TRBD1. V was clipped by 5 bases and J by 6 bases; unmatched bases: 14. The CDR3 runs 17 residues. This chain's CDR3 is CASSLRPQPGQGNEQFF. The sequenced part of the CDR3 DNA is TGTGCCAGCAGTCTAAGGCCCCAACCGGGACAGGGCAATGAG.

Partial CDR3 DNA: TGTGCCAGCAGTGCCTTCACAGGCCGAGGTGAG. It specifies CASSAFTGRGE. The entire CDR3 protein reads CASSAFTGRGEQFF. This chain uses TRBV2 with TRBJ2-1; the D gene is possibly TRBD1 (5 bases). The read finishes 3 residues shy of the CDR3 end, and the germline J gene is used to complete it. Germline values: CDR1 SNHLY, CDR2 FYNNEI. The CDR3 loop spans 14 amino acids. V was pared by 4 bases and J by 9 bases, with 16 bases between.

A remark on this clone: The read terminates 3 residues ahead of where the CDR3 ends, so the germline J gene completes it. V usage is TRBV2 and J usage is TRBJ2-3, with TRBD1 as a possible D gene (5 bases). V was clipped by 4 bases and J by 3 bases, with 20 bases between them. This CDR3 has 17 amino acids. The V gene's germline CDR1 is SNHLY and CDR2 FYNNEI. CDR3 bases read: TGTGCCAGCAGTGGCATTCAGGGAAACACTTCGACAGATACG. It translates to CASSGIQGNTSTDT. The whole CDR3 sequence reads CASSGIQGNTSTDTQYF.

Concerning this clone itself: The read terminates 3 residues ahead of where the CDR3 ends, so the germline J gene completes it. The V and J genes are TRBV19 and TRBJ2-6; no clear D. Germline CDR1 is LNHDA and CDR2 is SQIVND (reference sequence). This CDR3 region has 15 residues. V lost 3 bases to trimming and J lost 0 bases, with 6 bases between them. Incomplete CDR3 DNA: TGTGCCAGTAGTATGGGCGACTCTGGGGCCAACGTC. It codes for CASSMGDSGANV. The entire CDR3 protein reads CASSMGDSGANVLTF.

As for this clone: The read terminates 3 residues before the CDR3 end, so the remaining end is supplied by the germline J gene. The chain links TRBV28 to TRBJ2-7, with TRBD1 matching over 10 bases. The V gene's germline CDR1 is MDHEN and CDR2 SYDVKM. This CDR3 contains 14 residues. V was pared by 7 bases and J by 0 bases, with 3 bases of the junction left unmatched. The CDR3: CASIRDRGSYEQYF. The sequenced CDR3 bases are TGTGCCAGCATCCGGGACAGGGGCTCCTACGAG.